This passage covers 9 T cell receptor beta chains from one sample sequenced in a study of beta chain features in type 1 diabetes. Regarding the study as a whole: Significant though moderate, a shortening of TCRB CDR3s appeared in all four CD4+ subsets of Type 1 diabetes patients.

Which antigens these TCRs recognize remains unknown. Expressed TCRB transcripts got sequenced, as all isolated RNA was reverse transcribed. Here immunoSEQ multiplex PCR was the method, and the copy in TCRdb shows in-frame clones only, minus some. The table includes roughly 160,000 clones, around 7.8% detected once. The sample was central memory CD4+ T cells from blood. Receptor source: a woman aged 40-49 years with type 1 diabetes.

The chain is built from TRBV29-1 and TRBJ2-5; 11 bases agree with TRBD2. The assigned J gene may be wrong: the sequence end matches TRBJ2-7 better. CDR3 length: 13 amino acids. Germline V CDR1 and CDR2: SQVTM, ANQGSEA. The chain's CDR3 is CSVTSGVPYEQYF. In DNA form, the CDR3 reads TGCAGCGTGACTAGCGGGGTACCCTACGAGCAGTACTTC.

The chain recombines TRBV27 with TRBJ2-1; perhaps TRBD2 as D (5 bases). Germline assignment: CDR1 MNHEY and CDR2 SMNVEV (reference sequence). CDR3 length: 8 amino acids. V was shortened by 7 bases and J by 14 bases, with 6 bases between the two germline ends. CDR3 protein: CASTGKFF. CDR3 nucleotides: TGTGCCAGCACGGGAAAGTTCTTC.

The V gene is TRBV5-1, the J gene TRBJ2-3; TRBD2 matches at 11 bases. This CDR3 contains 14 residues. V lost 3 bases and J lost 7; bases outside the gene matches: 4. From germline, CDR1 is SGHRS and CDR2 YFSETQ. CDR3 DNA sequence: TGCGCCAGCAGCTCTACTAGCGGGAGTAATACGCAGTATTTT. Its protein is CASSSTSGSNTQYF.

This sequence joins TRBV6-5 and TRBJ2-5; 10 bases line up with TRBD2. Germline V gives CDR1 MNHEY, CDR2 SVGAGI. V dropped 4 bases and J dropped 11; count of bases not matched to a gene: 13. The CDR3 consists of 15 residues. CDR3 loop: CASSSRTSGGIAQYF. CDR3 bases: TGTGCCAGCAGTTCCCGGACTAGCGGCGGGATCGCGCAGTACTTC.

The chain couples TRBV5-1 to TRBJ2-7; 8 bases align to TRBD2. Trimming cost V 4 bases and J 0 bases; bases outside gene matches: 9. This CDR3 spans 16 amino acids. Germline V gene sequence: CDR1 SGHRS, CDR2 YFSETQ. This CDR3 reads CASSRRAGVVSYEQYF. CDR3 coding DNA: TGCGCCAGCAGCCGTCGAGCGGGAGTCGTCTCCTACGAGCAGTACTTC. Based on the CDR3 plus reference TRBV5-1 and TRBJ2-7, the full variable domain is KAGVTQTPRYLIKTRGQQVTLSCSPISGHRSVSWYQQTPGQGLQFLFEYFSETQRNKGNFPGRFSGRQFSNSRSEMNVSTLELGDSALYLCASSRRAGVVSYEQYFGPGTRLTVT.

This clone has a handful of counts. The chain couples TRBV29-1 to TRBJ1-2; a weak D match, TRBD1 (6 bases). The CDR3 totals 12 residues. The V gene lost 7 bases and the J gene lost 6 bases, with 15 bases spanning the gap. Germline CDR1 reads SQVTM; CDR2 reads ANQGSEA. The DNA of the CDR3 is TGCAGCGCCCGGTACAGGGCGGATGGCTACACCTTC. Its protein product is CSARYRADGYTF.

In this sample, this clone turned up a few times. The chain has TRBV6-5 and TRBJ2-7, with 10 bases aligning to TRBD1. J was trimmed by 6 bases and V by 5 bases; bases with no gene match: 7. CDR3 length: 14 amino acids. Looked up from germline, CDR1 is MNHEY and CDR2 is SVGAGI. The CDR3 here is CASSLSGTGAEQYF. The CDR3 DNA is TGTGCCAGCAGTCTTTCCGGGACAGGGGCCGAGCAGTACTTC.

This sequence joins TRBV7-2 and TRBJ1-5; TRBD1 agrees at 10 bases. The germline V gene has CDR1 SGHTA and CDR2 FQGNSA. This CDR3 is built from 17 residues. The J segment lost 7 bases and the V segment lost 0 bases, leaving 9 bases of the junction unmatched. The CDR3 bases are TGTGCCAGCAGCTTAGCCCCCAGACAGGGGGCCGAACAGCCCCAGCATTTT. Protein sequence: CASSLAPRQGAEQPQHF.

This clone was found a few times. J is TRBJ1-6 and V is TRBV9; weak D call: TRBD1 (5 bases). V gave up 4 bases and J gave up 10 bases, with 21 bases separating them. The length of the CDR3 is 16 residues. The V gene's germline CDR1 is SGDLS and CDR2 YYNGEE. The CDR3 reads CASSLEWRGGESPLHF. CDR3 sequence (DNA): TGTGCCAGCAGCCTTGAATGGAGGGGAGGGGAATCACCCCTCCACTTT.